This T cell receptor beta chain originates from a study of vaccination and CD4 T cells after COVID-19. Across the whole study: Blood was drawn a median around 74 days post second dose, range 14 to 241.

Treatment in this sample: approximately nine-day PBMC culture with coronavirus spike peptide pools or control peptides (ViraFEST assay). Concerning this clonotype: Its antigen is not known.

Sequencing of cultured CD4+ T cell DNA used the Oncomine TCR Beta short-read assay. Researchers extracted genomic DNA from CD4+ T cells that had been cultured. One entry per CDR3 protein results from TCRdb running MiXCR on the PCR reads. The data contain tens of thousands of distinct CDR3 sequences, over 25% of them singletons. V lost 7 bases and J lost 9; bases outside the gene matches: 7. The CDR3 spans 14 residues. Germline V gene sequence: CDR1 SGHAT, CDR2 FQNNGV. The rearrangement links TRBV11-2 to TRBJ1-6; 9 bases match TRBD1. This sequence was found in a human donor with COVID-19. The sequenced sample was cultured CD4+ T cells from blood. CDR3 bases: TGTGCCAGCACCTCAACAGGGGGCTTTTCACCCCTCCACTTT. This translates into CASTSTGGFSPLHF.